This TCR beta chain was identified during a study of cytomegalovirus exposure and HLA in healthy donors. The study, taken as a whole, reports: Fewer N-insertions than the 666-donor mean were reportedly shown by an Asian-associated ancestry cluster in a later analysis. A later analysis found most CMV-associated TCR beta chains apparently HLA-restricted.

In the case of this clone: Its target is not known.

Primers: 60 Vbeta forward and 13 Jbeta reverse. Profiling relied on immunoSEQ multiplex PCR, and the TCRdb table lists in-frame clones only, not all of them. Of around 170,000 clones listed, approximately 84% are singletons. V was shortened by 0 bases and J by 3 bases, with 12 bases between the two germline ends. Germline V gene data show CDR1 as MNHEY and CDR2 as SVGAGI. The CDR3 spans 15 residues. The rearrangement joins TRBV6-5 to TRBJ2-7; tentatively, D is TRBD2 (7 bases). The sequenced sample consisted of PBMCs. The receptor was isolated from a boy aged 2 to 9 in good health and CMV-seronegative. The CDR3 DNA reads as TGTGCCAGCAGTTACTCCGGGGGGCGTCTCTACGAGCAGTACTTC. The encoded protein is CASSYSGGRLYEQYF.